This TCR beta chain stems from a study of memory CD4+ T cells and cytomegalovirus serostatus. Sequencing used immunoSEQ multiplex PCR; TCRdb keeps in-frame clones, though not all of them. The sample has approximately 46,000 clones, 79% seen once. Single viable CD3+CD4+CD8-CD45RO+ cells were sorted as the memory CD4+ T cells. To note about this clone: Its matching antigen is unknown.

Study findings and constraints: CD4+ memory repertoires contained about 40% of the roughly 160 reported CMV TCRbeta sequences.

Germline assignment: CDR1 GTSNPN and CDR2 SVGIG (reference sequence). The CDR3 has 14 amino acids. Trimming cost V 2 bases and J 0 bases, with 5 bases left between them. The clonotype originates from an adult in good health and CMV-seronegative. The chain has TRBV30 and TRBJ2-6; no firm D call. The specimen was memory CD4+ T cells from blood. The CDR3 spells CAWSRDSGANVLTF. CDR3 bases: TGTGCCTGGAGTAGGGACTCTGGGGCCAACGTCCTGACTTTC.